This T cell receptor (beta chain) is from a study of vaccination effects on CD4 cells after COVID-19. Study findings and constraints: Small numbers of convalescent patients limited the study. It also lacked early post-infection timepoints. Substantial clonal contraction characterized both infection- and vaccine-induced clones late after vaccination. Only a single clone (1 of 255 vaccine-induced clones in healthy vaccinees) cross-reacted with common cold coronaviruses.

Antigen-specific CD4+ T cells were expanded (with viral peptide pools) by the ViraFEST assay ahead of sequencing. Scientists isolated CD4+ T cells after a roughly nine-day culture period ended. Vaccine recipients, nucleocapsid antibody negative, had no prior SARS-CoV-2 infection. Half-medium exchanges with IL-2 medium took place on days 3 and 7. This clone was recorded a few times. The antigen is undetermined. Sequenced by immunoSEQ multiplex PCR; TCRdb stores in-frame clones only, minus some. The data contain 37,000 or so clones, about three fifths of them seen just once; the ten biggest clones take up 15%. V gave up 7 bases and J gave up 3 bases, with 15 bases separating them. This CDR3 contains 14 residues. CDR1 and CDR2 from the germline V gene are MDHEN and SYDVKM.

The specimen comprised CD4+ T cells from PBMCs cultured with HCoV-OC43 spike peptides, sampled before COVID-19 vaccination. Described subset: HCoV-OC43 spike overlapping peptide pool stimulation. The source of this sequence is a human donor who received a COVID-19 vaccine. This chain links TRBV28 with TRBJ1-1, with a possible D match to TRBD1 (6 bases). The CDR3 sequence: CASNTIGQYTEAFF. The DNA of the CDR3 is TGTGCCAGCAATACAATTGGACAGTACACTGAAGCTTTCTTT.